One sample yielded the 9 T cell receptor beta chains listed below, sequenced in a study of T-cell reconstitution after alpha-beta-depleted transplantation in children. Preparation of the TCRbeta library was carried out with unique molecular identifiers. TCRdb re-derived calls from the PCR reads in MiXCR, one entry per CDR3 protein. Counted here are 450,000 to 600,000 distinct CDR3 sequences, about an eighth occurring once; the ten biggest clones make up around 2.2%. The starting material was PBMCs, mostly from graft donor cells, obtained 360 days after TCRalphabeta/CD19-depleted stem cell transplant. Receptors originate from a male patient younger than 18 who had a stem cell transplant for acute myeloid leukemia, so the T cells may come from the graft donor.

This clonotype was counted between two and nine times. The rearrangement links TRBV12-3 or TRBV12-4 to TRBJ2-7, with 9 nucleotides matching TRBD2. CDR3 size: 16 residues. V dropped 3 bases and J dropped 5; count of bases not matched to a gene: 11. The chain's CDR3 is CASSFRGRGLYDEQYF. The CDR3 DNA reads TGTGCCAGCAGTTTTCGCGGGAGGGGATTGTATGACGAGCAGTACTTC.

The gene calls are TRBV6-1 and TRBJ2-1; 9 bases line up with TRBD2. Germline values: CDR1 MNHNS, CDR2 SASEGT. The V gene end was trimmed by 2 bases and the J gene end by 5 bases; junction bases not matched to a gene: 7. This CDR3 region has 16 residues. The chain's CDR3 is CASSELISGRHNEQFF. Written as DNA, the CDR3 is TGTGCCAGCAGTGAACTGATTAGCGGGAGACACAATGAGCAGTTCTTC.

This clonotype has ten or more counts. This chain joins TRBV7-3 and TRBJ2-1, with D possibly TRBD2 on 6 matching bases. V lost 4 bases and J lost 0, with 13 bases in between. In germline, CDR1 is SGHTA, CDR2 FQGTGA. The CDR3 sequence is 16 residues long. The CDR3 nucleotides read TGTGCCAGCAGCTCCCATAGCGGAAGCTCCTACAATGAGCAGTTCTTC. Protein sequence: CASSSHSGSSYNEQFF.

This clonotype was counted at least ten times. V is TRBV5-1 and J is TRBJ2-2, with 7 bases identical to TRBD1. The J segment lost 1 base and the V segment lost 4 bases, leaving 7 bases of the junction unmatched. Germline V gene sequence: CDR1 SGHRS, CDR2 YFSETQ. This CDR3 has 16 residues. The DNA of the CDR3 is TGCGCCAGCAGCCCCGACAGGGTCTTGAACACCGGGGAGCTGTTTTTT. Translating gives CASSPDRVLNTGELFF.

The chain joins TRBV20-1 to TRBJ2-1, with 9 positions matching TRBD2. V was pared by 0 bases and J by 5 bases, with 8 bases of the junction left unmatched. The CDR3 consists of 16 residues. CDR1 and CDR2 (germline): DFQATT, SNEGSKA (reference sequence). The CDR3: CSARDRRLAGNNEQFF. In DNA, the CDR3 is TGCAGTGCTAGAGATCGTCGGCTAGCGGGGAACAATGAGCAGTTCTTC.

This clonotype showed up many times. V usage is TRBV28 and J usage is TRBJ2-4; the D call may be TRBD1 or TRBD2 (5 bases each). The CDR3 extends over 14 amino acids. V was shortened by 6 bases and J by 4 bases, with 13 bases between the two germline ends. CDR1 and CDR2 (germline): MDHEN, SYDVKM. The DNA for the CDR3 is TGTGCCAGCAGCCCCGGGACCCCGAAAAACATTCAGTACTTC. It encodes CASSPGTPKNIQYF. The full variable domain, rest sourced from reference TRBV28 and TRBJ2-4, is DVKVTQSSRYLVKRTGEKVFLECVQDMDHENMFWYRQDPGLGLRLIYFSYDVKMKEKGDIPEGYSVSREKKERFSLILESASTNQTSMYLCASSPGTPKNIQYFGAGTRLSVL.

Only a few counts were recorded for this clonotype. The CDR3 loop reads CASSPTRGNYAEQYF. The CDR3 region has the DNA TGTGCCAGCAGCCCCACCAGGGGGAACTACGCGGAGCAGTACTTC. The chain is built from TRBV7-6 and TRBJ2-7; 7 bases align to TRBD1. The germline V gene encodes CDR1 SGHVS and CDR2 FNYEAQ. The ends lost 5 bases at V and 7 bases at J; junction bases unmatched: 14. The CDR3 runs 15 residues.

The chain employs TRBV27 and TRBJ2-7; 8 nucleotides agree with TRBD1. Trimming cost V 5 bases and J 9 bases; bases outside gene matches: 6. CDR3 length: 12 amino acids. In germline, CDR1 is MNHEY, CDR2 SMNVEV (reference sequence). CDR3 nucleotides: TGTGCCAGCAGTCTAGGCGGACAGGGGCAGTACTTC. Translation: CASSLGGQGQYF.

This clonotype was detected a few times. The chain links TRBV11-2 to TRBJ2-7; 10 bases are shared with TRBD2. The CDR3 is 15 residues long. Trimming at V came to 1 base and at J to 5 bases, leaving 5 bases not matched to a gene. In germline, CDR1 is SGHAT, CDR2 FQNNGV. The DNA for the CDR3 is TGTGCCAGCAGCTTAGGGGCTAGCGGGAGAGACGAGCAGTACTTC. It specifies CASSLGASGRDEQYF.